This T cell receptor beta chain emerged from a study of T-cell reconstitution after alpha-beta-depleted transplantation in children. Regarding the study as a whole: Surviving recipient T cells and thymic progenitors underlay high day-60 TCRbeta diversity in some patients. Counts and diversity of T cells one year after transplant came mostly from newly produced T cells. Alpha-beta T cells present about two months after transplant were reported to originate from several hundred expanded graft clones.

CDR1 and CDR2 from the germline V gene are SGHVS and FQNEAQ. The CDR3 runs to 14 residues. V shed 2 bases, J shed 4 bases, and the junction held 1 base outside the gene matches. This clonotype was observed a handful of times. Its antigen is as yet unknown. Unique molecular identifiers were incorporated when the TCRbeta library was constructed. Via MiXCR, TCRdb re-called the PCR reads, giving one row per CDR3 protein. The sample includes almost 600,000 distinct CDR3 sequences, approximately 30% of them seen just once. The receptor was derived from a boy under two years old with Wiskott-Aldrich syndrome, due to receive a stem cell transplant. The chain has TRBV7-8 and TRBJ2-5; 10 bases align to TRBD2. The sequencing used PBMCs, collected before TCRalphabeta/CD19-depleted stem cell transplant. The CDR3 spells CASSLLAGVETQYF. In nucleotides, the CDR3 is TGTGCCAGCAGCTTACTAGCGGGAGTAGAGACCCAGTACTTC.